One TCR beta chain is described in this entry. Its specificity is not known. This record belongs to a study of vaccination effects on CD4 cells after COVID-19. General study points: By a late point after vaccination, infection- and vaccine-induced clones had shrunk markedly through clonal contraction. Common cold coronavirus cross-reactivity was shown by only 1 of 255 vaccine-induced clones in healthy vaccinees.

Sequencing was preceded by expansion of antigen-specific CD4+ T cells with viral peptide pools in the ViraFEST assay. After roughly 9 days in culture, the CD4+ T cells were isolated. No vaccinee had earlier SARS-CoV-2 infection, and nucleocapsid antibodies were negative. Culturing of 2 million to 2.5 million PBMC per well took place with around 9.6 IU/ml IL-2 and 9.5 to 10 ug/ml peptides. Generated by immunoSEQ multiplex PCR, the TCRdb table keeps only in-frame clones and is missing some. Of tens of thousands of clones listed, around 77% are singletons. This clonotype originated in a human donor who received a COVID-19 vaccine. The starting material was CD4+ T cells from PBMCs cultured with HCoV-NL63 spike peptides, obtained before COVID-19 vaccination.

CDR3 region: CASSFRGIEDTQYF. The CDR3 bases are TGTGCCAGCAGCTTCCGAGGGATAGAAGATACGCAGTATTTT. The gene calls are TRBV11-2 and TRBJ2-3; D may be TRBD2 (5 bases). V dropped 3 bases and J dropped 5 bases, with 12 bases sitting between them. Germline V gene lookup returns CDR1 SGHAT and CDR2 FQNNGV. The CDR3 extends over 14 amino acids.